Detailed here is one TCR beta chain. Its specificity is not known. The sample originates from a study of blood T cells in healthy people across ages. The draw of peripheral blood yielded approximately 10 milliliters from each donor. The CDR3 contains 12 residues. Germline trimming cut 5 bases from V and 5 bases from J; bases unmatched to any gene: 2. Looked up from germline, CDR1 is SQVTM and CDR2 is ANQGSEA. Study-wide results and limits: Measured against age, TCR beta diversity per million T cells decreased in a roughly linear manner.

PCR was performed a second time for about 7 to 11 cycles using a sample-barcoded 5' primer and a J-beta primer mix. Tags on each cDNA molecule came from a template-switch adaptor with 12 random nucleotides. Sequencing yielded, for each sample, at least 3 million paired-end reads carrying CDR3. One entry per CDR3 protein results from TCRdb running MiXCR on the 5' RACE reads. This sample yields 600,000 to 650,000 distinct CDR3 sequences, of which under 70% are seen a single time; approximately 40% belongs to the top ten. Input material: blood. The genes are TRBV29-1 and TRBJ1-2, with TRBD1 identical over 10 bases. This receptor was taken from a man between 60 and 70 years old in good health. The CDR3 DNA reads as TGCAGCGTTAGACAGGGGGCGTATGGCTACACCTTC. This codes for CSVRQGAYGYTF. Full variable domain (outside the CDR3, taken from reference TRBV29-1 and TRBJ1-2): SAVISQKPSRDICQRGTSLTIQCQVDSQVTMMFWYRQQPGQSLTLIATANQGSEATYESGFVIDKFPISRPNLTFSTLTVSNMSPEDSSIYLCSVRQGAYGYTFGSGTRLTVV.